This T cell receptor (beta chain) originates from a study of blood T cell repertoires in COVID-19. Study at large: Donors in the United States, Italy and Spain gave samples during acute or convalescent COVID-19. From T cells, B-cell-depleted T cells, or PBMCs came the material, which was cDNA or gDNA.

In the original processing: Scientists estimated how many nucleated cells there were by amplifying reference gene primers. Assay: immunoSEQ multiplex PCR; the TCRdb copy retains only in-frame clones and omits some. From that table come the V and J calls and clone size; the DNA was used to work out D and trimming. The table shows 150,000 to 200,000 clones, with 86% occurring only once. Per germline, CDR1 MGHRA and CDR2 YSYEKL. CDR3 length: 20 amino acids. With V trimmed by 1 base and J by 6 bases, 18 bases remained unmatched. Sequenced material: peripheral blood. This clonotype was sampled from a woman in her 70s with acute or convalescent COVID-19. V usage is TRBV4-1 and J usage is TRBJ1-5, with 10 bases lining up with TRBD1. The DNA of the CDR3 is TGCGCCAGCAGCCAAGGCCGGGACAGGGGAAATGATCCGAAAGCTCAGCCCCAGCATTTT. As protein: CASSQGRDRGNDPKAQPQHF.